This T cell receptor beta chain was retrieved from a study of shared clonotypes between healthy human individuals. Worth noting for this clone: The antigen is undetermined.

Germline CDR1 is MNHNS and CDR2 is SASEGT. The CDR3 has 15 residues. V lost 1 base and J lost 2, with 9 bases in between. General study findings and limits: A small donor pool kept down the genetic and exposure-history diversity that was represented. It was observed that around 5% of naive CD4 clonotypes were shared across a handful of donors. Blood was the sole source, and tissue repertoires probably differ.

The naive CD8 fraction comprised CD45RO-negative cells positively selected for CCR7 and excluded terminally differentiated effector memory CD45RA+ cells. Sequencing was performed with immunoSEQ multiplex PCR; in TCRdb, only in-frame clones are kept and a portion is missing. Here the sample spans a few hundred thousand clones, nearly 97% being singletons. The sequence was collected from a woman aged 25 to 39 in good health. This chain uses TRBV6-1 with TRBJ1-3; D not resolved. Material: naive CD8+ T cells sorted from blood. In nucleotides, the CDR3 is TGTGCCAGCAGTGAAGGCCCAGACCCTGGAAACACCATATATTTT. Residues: CASSEGPDPGNTIYF.